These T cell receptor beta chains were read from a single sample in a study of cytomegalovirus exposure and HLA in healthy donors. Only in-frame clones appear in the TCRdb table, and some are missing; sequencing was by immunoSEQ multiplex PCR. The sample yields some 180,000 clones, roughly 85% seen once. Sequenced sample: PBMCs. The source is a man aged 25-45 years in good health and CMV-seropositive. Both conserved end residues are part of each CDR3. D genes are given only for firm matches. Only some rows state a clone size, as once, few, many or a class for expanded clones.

CASSYRGTNYGYTF	TGTGCCAGCAGTTACAGGGGGACTAACTATGGCTACACCTTC	TRBJ1-2	NA	TRBV6-5	NA
CASSSLIQGFGNGYTF	TGCGCCAGCAGCTCGCTCATTCAGGGCTTTGGTAACGGCTACACCTTC	TRBJ1-2	NA	TRBV5-1	NA
CASSPPPGQDYEQYF	TGTGCCAGCAGCCCACCGCCGGGACAGGATTACGAGCAGTACTTC	TRBJ2-7	NA	TRBV11-2	TRBD1
CASSLARTGDGYTF	TGCGCCAGCAGCTTGGCACGGACAGGGGATGGCTACACCTTC	TRBJ1-2	few	TRBV5-1	TRBD1
CASIDRGTGGPGNEQFF	TGTGCCAGCATTGACAGGGGCACGGGAGGGCCGGGGAATGAGCAGTTCTTC	TRBJ2-1	NA	TRBV6-1	NA
CSSSPLAGEEYF	TGTTCCAGCAGCCCCTTAGCGGGAGAAGAGTATTTT	TRBJ2-3	NA	TRBV7-9	TRBD2
CASSLAGGPRMSSGGTQYF	TGTGCCAGTAGTCTGGCGGGAGGGCCCAGAATGTCAAGCGGAGGGACCCAGTACTTC	TRBJ2-5	NA	TRBV19	TRBD2
CASSPFLAGEGTQYF	TGTGCCAGCAGCCCATTTTTAGCGGGAGAGGGGACCCAGTACTTC	TRBJ2-5	NA	TRBV11-2	TRBD2
CATSVRVQSYEQYF	TGTGCCACCAGCGTCAGGGTCCAGTCATACGAGCAGTACTTC	TRBJ2-7	NA	TRBV15	NA
CASSLREGNTEAFF	TGTGCCAGCAGCCTCCGGGAGGGGAACACTGAAGCTTTCTTT	TRBJ1-1	once	TRBV2	NA
CASSQEGTSSYEQYF	TGCGCCAGCAGCCAAGAGGGCACGAGCTCCTACGAGCAGTACTTC	TRBJ2-7	NA	TRBV4-3	NA
CASSEGTLYNEQFF	TGTGCCAGCAGTGAGGGGACTCTCTACAATGAGCAGTTCTTC	TRBJ2-1	NA	TRBV27	NA
CSVEGAAMNTEAFF	TGCAGCGTTGAGGGGGCAGCTATGAACACTGAAGCTTTCTTT	TRBJ1-1	NA	TRBV29-1	NA
CASSDPGDNPSYNSPLHF	TGTGCCAGCAGTGACCCGGGGGATAATCCCTCCTATAATTCACCCCTCCACTTT	TRBJ1-6	NA	TRBV25-1	NA
CASSEFSGGTEQYF	TGTGCCAGTAGTGAATTTAGCGGGGGCACCGAGCAGTACTTC	TRBJ2-7	NA	TRBV19	TRBD2
CASSQELAGETGELFF	TGCGCCAGCAGCCAAGAACTAGCGGGAGAGACCGGGGAGCTGTTTTTT	TRBJ2-2	NA	TRBV4-3	TRBD2
CASSQVIRGQGWFEQYF	TGCGCCAGCAGCCAAGTGATCCGGGGACAGGGATGGTTCGAGCAGTACTTC	TRBJ2-7	once	TRBV4-1	TRBD1
CASSPLAGFTDTQYF	TGTGCCAGCTCCCCTCTAGCGGGCTTCACAGATACGCAGTATTTT	TRBJ2-3	NA	TRBV18	TRBD2
CASSPGLVGYEQYF	TGTGCCAGCAGTCCAGGACTGGTGGGGTACGAGCAGTACTTC	TRBJ2-7	NA	TRBV2	NA
CASSERQGMTTDTQYF	TGTGCCAGCAGCGAACGACAGGGGATGACCACAGATACGCAGTATTTT	TRBJ2-3	NA	TRBV7-9	TRBD1
CASSQGDRIYTDTQYF	TGTGCCAGCAGCCAAGGGGACAGGATTTACACAGATACGCAGTATTTT	TRBJ2-3	NA	TRBV14	TRBD1
CATSANRGPGDTQYF	TGTGCCACCAGCGCAAACAGGGGGCCGGGAGATACGCAGTATTTT	TRBJ2-3	once	TRBV15	TRBD1
CASSLVPQGAYTEAFF	TGTGCCAGCAGCTTAGTACCACAGGGGGCATACACTGAAGCTTTCTTT	TRBJ1-1	NA	TRBV7-2	TRBD1
CASSGLAGPLEQFF	TGTGCCAGCAGCGGACTAGCGGGACCGCTTGAGCAGTTCTTC	TRBJ2-1	NA	TRBV5-6	TRBD2
CASSLGGPLYGYTF	TGTGCCAGCAGTTTAGGGGGCCCCCTCTATGGCTACACCTTC	TRBJ1-2	NA	TRBV27	NA
CASSLGGANEQFF	TGCGCCAGCAGCCTCGGAGGGGCCAATGAGCAGTTCTTC	TRBJ2-1	once	TRBV4-1	NA
CASSPDRDYGYTF	TGCGCCAGCAGCCCGGACAGGGACTATGGCTACACCTTC	TRBJ1-2	NA	TRBV5-1	TRBD1
CASSSLRGGGETQYF	TGTGCCAGCAGTTCCCTGAGGGGAGGTGGGGAGACCCAGTACTTC	TRBJ2-5	NA	TRBV27	NA
CASSQRQGANGYTF	TGTGCCAGCAGCCAGCGACAGGGGGCTAATGGCTACACCTTC	TRBJ1-2	NA	TRBV4-2	TRBD1
CASSSQAGGSYNEQFF	TGTGCCAGCAGCTCCCAAGCGGGAGGGAGCTACAATGAGCAGTTCTTC	TRBJ2-1	once	TRBV7-2	TRBD2
CSDGVDLLCEKLFF	TGCAGCGACGGGGTCGACTTGCTATGTGAAAAACTGTTTTTT	TRBJ1-4	NA	TRBV29-1	NA
CASSADRGLYEQYF	TGTGCCAGCTCAGCGGACAGGGGGCTTTACGAGCAGTACTTC	TRBJ2-7	NA	TRBV18	TRBD1
CASSLDRGPYGYTF	TGTGCCAGCAGCTTAGACAGGGGGCCCTATGGCTACACCTTC	TRBJ1-2	NA	TRBV11-3	TRBD1
CASSPARGILADEKLFF	TGCGCCAGCAGCCCAGCTAGGGGTATCCTTGCTGATGAAAAACTGTTTTTT	TRBJ1-4	NA	TRBV4-1	NA
CASSLGDSGSYNEQFF	TGTGCCAGCAGCCTGGGGGATAGCGGGAGTTACAATGAGCAGTTCTTC	TRBJ2-1	NA	TRBV9	TRBD2
CASSQPGTFTEAFF	TGTGCCAGCAGTCAGCCCGGGACTTTCACTGAAGCTTTCTTT	TRBJ1-1	few	TRBV27	NA
CASSPGTGGSPLHF	TGTGCCAGTAGTCCCGGGACAGGGGGTTCACCCCTCCACTTT	TRBJ1-6	NA	TRBV19	TRBD1
CASSPRQGLSFF	TGCGCCAGCAGCCCCAGACAAGGTTTATCTTTCTTT	TRBJ1-1	few	TRBV5-1	NA
CASSSQGAGANVLTF	TGCGCCAGCAGCTCCCAGGGGGCTGGGGCCAACGTCCTGACTTTC	TRBJ2-6	once	TRBV5-1	TRBD1
CASSIMLAVTTDTQYF	TGTGCCAGCAGCATCATGCTAGCGGTTACAACAGATACGCAGTATTTT	TRBJ2-3	once	TRBV11-2	TRBD2
CASSPSLEREIPYEQYF	TGTGCCAGCAGCCCCTCGTTGGAGCGGGAGATACCCTACGAGCAGTACTTC	TRBJ2-7	once	TRBV11-3	TRBD2
CASRLGTGYGYTF	TGTGCCAGTAGACTTGGGACAGGGTATGGCTACACCTTC	TRBJ1-2	NA	TRBV19	TRBD1